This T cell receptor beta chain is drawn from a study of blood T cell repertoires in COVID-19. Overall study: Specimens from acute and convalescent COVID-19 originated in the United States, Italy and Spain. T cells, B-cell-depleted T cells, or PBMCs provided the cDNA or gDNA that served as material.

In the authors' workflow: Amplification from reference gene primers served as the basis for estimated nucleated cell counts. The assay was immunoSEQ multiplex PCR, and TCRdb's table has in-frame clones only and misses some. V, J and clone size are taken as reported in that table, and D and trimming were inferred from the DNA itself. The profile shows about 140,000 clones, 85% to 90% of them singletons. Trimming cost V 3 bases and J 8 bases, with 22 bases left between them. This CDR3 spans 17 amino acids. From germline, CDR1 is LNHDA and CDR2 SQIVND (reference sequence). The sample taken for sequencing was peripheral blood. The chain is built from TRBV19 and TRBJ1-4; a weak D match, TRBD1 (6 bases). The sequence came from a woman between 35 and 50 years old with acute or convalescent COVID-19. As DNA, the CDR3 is TGTGCCAGTAGTATGGGGGCGTACGGAGGTGGCCTAGAAAAACTGTTTTTT. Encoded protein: CASSMGAYGGGLEKLFF.